The 20 T cell receptor beta chains given below trace back to one sample, sequenced in a study of T cells after yellow fever vaccination. Each CDR3 protein is one row after TCRdb ran MiXCR on the 5' RACE reads. This table has some 290,000 distinct CDR3 sequences, about 10% appearing once. The sequencing here drew on CD4+ T cells sorted from PBMCs, taken 45 days after the yellow fever booster vaccination. The source is a man younger than 35 who received the YFV17D yellow fever vaccine.

This clonotype has only a few counts. The chain recombines TRBV28 with TRBJ2-7; D unclear. Germline CDR1 and CDR2: MDHEN and SYDVKM. The V end was cut by 6 bases, the J end by 1 base, with 10 bases between. The CDR3 is made up of 13 amino acids. The CDR3 region is CASSPQRSYEQYV. The CDR3 DNA follows: TGTGCCAGCAGCCCCCAGCGATCCTACGAGCAGTACGTC.

This clonotype was observed a handful of times. V is TRBV6-5 and J is TRBJ2-7, with D possibly TRBD1 on 6 matching bases. Germline CDR1 and CDR2: MNHEY and SVGAGI. V lost 6 bases, J lost 7 bases, and 22 bases lay in between. This CDR3 region has 15 residues. CDR3 DNA: TGTGCCAGCAGCCAGACAGGAGCCCCTATGAGGGAGCAGTACGTC. It encodes CASSQTGAPMREQYV.

This clonotype was found a few times. The chain couples TRBV5-6 to TRBJ2-5, with 11 bases that match TRBD1. The V gene's germline CDR1 is SGHDT and CDR2 YYEEEE. V lost 4 bases, J lost 3 bases, and 5 bases stayed unmatched. This CDR3 has 15 amino acids. DNA of the CDR3: TGTGCCAGCAGCATACTGGGACAGGGGGAAGAGACCCAGTACTTC. It encodes CASSILGQGEETQYF.

This clonotype came up a few times. The gene calls are TRBV5-1 and TRBJ2-3; 7 positions agree with TRBD2. The germline V gene has CDR1 SGHRS and CDR2 YFSETQ. CDR3 length equals 15 residues. V shed 5 bases and J 6 bases; nucleotides not matched to a gene: 12. The CDR3 nucleotides read TGCGCCAGCAGTCCGGGCGGGGGTTCAGTCGATACGCAGTATTTT. This sequence encodes CASSPGGGSVDTQYF.

There are a few counts of this clonotype. This chain connects TRBV5-6 to TRBJ1-3; tentative D call: TRBD1 (5 bases). V lost 0 bases and J 0 bases, leaving 10 bases between the germline ends. Germline V gene lookup returns CDR1 SGHDT and CDR2 YYEEEE. The CDR3 spans 16 residues. Here the CDR3 reads CASSLGGPRSGNTIYF. In DNA form, the CDR3 reads TGTGCCAGCAGCTTGGGGGGACCACGCTCTGGAAACACCATATATTTT. The full variable domain, rest sourced from reference TRBV5-6 and TRBJ1-3, is DAGVTQSPTHLIKTRGQQVTLRCSPKSGHDTVSWYQQALGQGPQFIFQYYEEEERQRGNFPDRFSGHQFPNYSSELNVNALLLGDSALYLCASSLGGPRSGNTIYFGEGSWLTVV.

This clonotype came up many times. V usage is TRBV7-6 and J usage is TRBJ2-5; D is undetermined. This CDR3 contains 15 residues. V dropped 3 bases and J dropped 0 bases, with 11 bases sitting between them. The germline V gene has CDR1 SGHVS and CDR2 FNYEAQ. CDR3 sequence (DNA): TGTGCCAGCAGCTTGGACGCCGGGTACCAAGAGACCCAGTACTTC. As protein: CASSLDAGYQETQYF.

J is TRBJ2-1 and V is TRBV5-6; D not certain. Trimming removed 4 bases from V and 7 bases from J, with 9 bases in between. The germline V gene encodes CDR1 SGHDT and CDR2 YYEEEE. This CDR3 region has 12 residues. Here the CDR3 reads CASSRYRNEQFF. The DNA of the CDR3 is TGTGCCAGCAGCCGATATAGGAATGAGCAGTTCTTC.

The chain joins TRBV5-1 to TRBJ2-5; TRBD2 is a possible D gene (6 bases). Germline lookup yields CDR1 SGHRS and CDR2 YFSETQ. Trimming took off 0 bases at V and 4 bases at J, with 10 bases between the two ends. CDR3 length: 14 amino acids. The CDR3: CASSLALAPETQYF. The DNA for the CDR3 is TGCGCCAGCAGCTTGGCACTAGCTCCAGAGACCCAGTACTTC.

This clonotype was seen a few times. The chain combines TRBV5-1 with TRBJ1-2; TRBD1 matches 7 bases. CDR3 size: 15 residues. CDR1 is SGHRS, CDR2 YFSETQ, per germline. V lost 4 bases, J lost 3 bases, and 9 bases stayed unmatched. The CDR3 loop reads CASSISGQSDYGYTF. The CDR3, as DNA: TGCGCCAGCAGCATTTCGGGACAGTCGGACTATGGCTACACCTTC.

This clonotype occurred a few times. The rearrangement uses TRBV5-5 and TRBJ2-5, with 8 bases fitting TRBD1. The CDR3 runs 14 residues. Trimming removed 0 bases from V and 4 bases from J; junction bases left unmatched: 2. Germline V gene sequence: CDR1 SGHKS, CDR2 YYEKEE (reference sequence). The CDR3 protein is CASSLAGQVETQYF. The CDR3 DNA reads TGTGCCAGCAGCTTGGCGGGACAGGTAGAGACCCAGTACTTC.

This clonotype was recorded a few times. The rearrangement joins TRBV6-1 to TRBJ2-7; the match to TRBD1 covers 12 bases. CDR3 length: 17 residues. Per the germline V gene, CDR1 is MNHNS and CDR2 is SASEGT. Losses at the gene ends were 6 bases for V and 2 bases for J; bases not matched to a gene: 11. The CDR3 protein is CASRGQGAPLSPYEQYV. CDR3 coding DNA: TGTGCCAGCAGGGGACAGGGGGCACCCCTGTCCCCCTACGAGCAGTACGTC.

The chain uses TRBV6-1 and TRBJ1-2, with D hard to call. CDR3 length equals 11 residues. V lost 7 bases to trimming and J lost 4 bases, with 7 bases between them. Germline lookup yields CDR1 MNHNS and CDR2 SASEGT. The CDR3 DNA reads as TGTGCCAGCACCAGTGGCTATGGCTACACCTTC. Amino acid sequence: CASTSGYGYTF.

J is TRBJ2-4 and V is TRBV7-2; tentatively, D is TRBD1 (6 bases). The germline CDR1 and CDR2 sequences are SGHTA and FQGNSA. Trimming removed 7 bases at V and 6 bases at J, with 13 bases between. This CDR3 contains 13 residues. CDR3 sequence reads: CASTEGVGNIQYF. For the CDR3, the DNA is TGTGCCAGCACCGAGGGGGTGGGAAACATTCAGTACTTC.

A few counts support this clonotype. The gene calls are TRBV2 and TRBJ1-4; D is unresolved. The CDR3 has 15 residues. V was clipped by 4 bases and J by 2 bases, with 11 bases between them. The V gene's germline CDR1 is SNHLY and CDR2 FYNNEI. The CDR3 DNA reads as TGTGCCAGCAGTGGATATCAAGTCACTAATGAAAAACTGTTTTTT. Encoded protein: CASSGYQVTNEKLFF.

V is TRBV7-2 and J is TRBJ2-5; TRBD2 aligns across 8 bases. The germline gives CDR1 SGHTA, CDR2 FQGNSA. This CDR3 comprises 16 residues. V shed 1 base, J shed 1 base, and the junction held 5 bases outside the gene matches. CDR3 loop: CASSLVGGGLQETQYF. Here the CDR3 DNA reads TGTGCCAGCAGCTTAGTAGGCGGGGGGCTCCAAGAGACCCAGTACTTC. Complete variable domain (other parts from reference TRBV7-2 and TRBJ2-5): GAGVSQSPSNKVTEKGKDVELRCDPISGHTALYWYRQSLGQGLEFLIYFQGNSAPDKSGLPSDRFSAERTGGSVSTLTIQRTQQEDSAVYLCASSLVGGGLQETQYFGPGTRLLVL.

This clonotype was seen more than once but under ten times. The J gene is TRBJ2-7, the V gene TRBV6-6, with 8 bases that match TRBD2. Germline V gene lookup returns CDR1 MNHNY and CDR2 SVGAGI (reference sequence). CDR3 size: 13 residues. Trimming removed 8 bases from V and 0 bases from J; junction bases left unmatched: 3. This CDR3 is CASREGSSYEQYV. CDR3 DNA sequence: TGTGCCAGCCGGGAGGGGAGCTCCTACGAGCAGTACGTC.

This chain joins TRBV14 and TRBJ1-1; D ambiguous. Per the germline V gene, CDR1 is SGHDN and CDR2 is FVKESK. The CDR3 contains 12 residues. Trimming shortened V by 1 base and J by 5 bases, and 5 bases separated the two germline ends. CDR3 in amino acids: CASSQGATEAFF. The CDR3 nucleotides read TGTGCCAGCAGCCAAGGGGCGACTGAAGCTTTCTTT.

This clonotype showed up just a few times. The chain couples TRBV7-2 to TRBJ1-4; D not certain. CDR1 and CDR2 (germline): SGHTA, FQGNSA. With 1 base removed from V and 6 bases from J, the gap between germline ends came to 9 bases. The CDR3 totals 14 residues. CDR3: CASSLEGSYEKLFF. CDR3 nucleotides: TGTGCCAGCAGCTTAGAGGGCAGTTATGAAAAACTGTTTTTT.

Remarks on this clonotype: An end of the junction differs from the germline gene, which may be a read error. The chain uses TRBV18 and TRBJ2-5; TRBD1 matches 7 bases. The CDR3 extends over 15 amino acids. Germline loops: CDR1 KGHSH, CDR2 LQKENI. The CDR3 protein is CASSPPGQPQEAQYF. CDR3 nucleotide sequence: TGTGCCAGCTCACCCCCGGGACAGCCCCAAGAGGCCCAGTACTTC.

The gene calls are TRBV29-1 and TRBJ2-2, with TRBD1 as a possible D gene (6 bases). Germline V gives CDR1 SQVTM, CDR2 ANQGSEA. V was pared by 4 bases and J by 11 bases, with 11 bases between. The CDR3 runs 11 residues. The CDR3 coding sequence is TGCAGCGTTGGCCAGGGGAACGAGCTGTTTTTT. Protein product: CSVGQGNELFF.